Below are 21 T cell receptor beta chains sequenced from a single sample in a study of blood T cell repertoires in COVID-19. The table came from immunoSEQ multiplex PCR; TCRdb's copy has only in-frame clones and leaves some out. The table lists roughly 220,000 clones, around three quarters of them singletons. The source material was peripheral blood. All receptors derive from an older woman with acute or convalescent COVID-19.

The chain couples TRBV7-9 to TRBJ2-7; maybe TRBD2 (5 bases). Germline CDR1 is SEHNR and CDR2 is FQNEAQ (reference sequence). CDR3 length: 15 amino acids. Trimming cost V 0 bases and J 0 bases, with 9 bases left between them. The CDR3 region is CASSLANGNSYEQYF. The CDR3 DNA reads TGTGCCAGCAGCTTAGCGAACGGGAACTCCTACGAGCAGTACTTC.

V and J are TRBV24-1 and TRBJ2-1; 13 nucleotides line up with TRBD2. Germline CDR1 and CDR2: KGHDR and SFDVKD. The V gene end was trimmed by 6 bases and the J gene end by 6 bases; junction bases not matched to a gene: 7. The CDR3 runs to 16 residues. The CDR3 nucleotides read TGTGCCACCAGTAGCACTAGCGGGAGGGAAAGCAATGAGCAGTTCTTC. Residues: CATSSTSGRESNEQFF.

V and J are TRBV10-3 and TRBJ2-3; 8 nucleotides match TRBD2. This CDR3 has 15 residues. The V segment lost 2 bases and the J segment 1 base; nucleotides outside the gene matches: 2. Germline lookup yields CDR1 ENHRY and CDR2 SYGVKD. CDR3: CAISEDSGGTDTQYF. The CDR3 DNA sequence: TGTGCCATCAGTGAGGATAGCGGGGGCACAGATACGCAGTATTTT.

This clone appeared a single time. The chain joins TRBV5-4 to TRBJ2-1; 10 positions agree with TRBD1. The V gene end was trimmed by 3 bases and the J gene end by 7 bases; junction bases not matched to a gene: 7. The CDR3 runs 15 residues. The germline CDR1 and CDR2 sequences are SGHNT and YYREEE (reference sequence). The CDR3 DNA reads TGTGCCAGCAGCTGGGGGGACAGGGGTTTAAATGAGCAGTTCTTC. Its translation is CASSWGDRGLNEQFF.

The rearrangement links TRBV30 to TRBJ1-5; TRBD1 matches 7 bases. Germline trimming cut 3 bases from V and 7 bases from J; bases unmatched to any gene: 6. The CDR3 consists of 13 residues. The germline gives CDR1 GTSNPN, CDR2 SVGIG (reference sequence). The CDR3 spells CAWRPGGGQPQHF. CDR3 sequence (DNA): TGTGCCTGGAGGCCAGGGGGTGGGCAGCCCCAGCATTTT.

This rearrangement joins TRBV30 to TRBJ2-2; 8 nucleotides match TRBD1. CDR3 length: 16 amino acids. V shed 5 bases and J 4 bases; nucleotides not matched to a gene: 12. The germline V gene encodes CDR1 GTSNPN and CDR2 SVGIG (reference sequence). The CDR3 loop is CAWARPTGGITGELFF. The CDR3 DNA sequence: TGTGCCTGGGCGAGACCCACAGGGGGAATCACCGGGGAGCTGTTTTTT. Complete variable domain (other parts from reference TRBV30 and TRBJ2-2): SQTIHQWPATLVQPVGSPLSLECTVEGTSNPNLYWYRQAAGRGLQLLFYSVGIGQISSEVPQNLSASRPQDRQFILSSKKLLLSDSGFYLCAWARPTGGITGELFFGEGSRLTVL.

This clone has just one count. V gene TRBV28 combines with J gene TRBJ1-1; D ambiguous. The CDR3 loop spans 16 amino acids. CDR1 is MDHEN and CDR2 is SYDVKM in the germline V gene. V was cut by 3 bases and J by 0 bases, with 14 bases left in between. CDR3 sequence (DNA): TGTGCCAGCAGTTTGTTGGGCGCAAACATGAACACTGAAGCTTTCTTT. Translation gives CASSLLGANMNTEAFF.

The chain couples TRBV9 to TRBJ2-1; a weak D match, TRBD2 (6 bases). Per the germline V gene, CDR1 is SGDLS and CDR2 is YYNGEE. The CDR3 is made up of 15 amino acids. Trimming took 0 bases from V and 5 from J, leaving 12 bases between them. This CDR3 reads CASSVDGRSDNEQFF. The DNA of the CDR3 is TGTGCCAGCAGCGTAGACGGGAGATCGGACAATGAGCAGTTCTTC.

The table lists this clone with a few counts. The gene calls are TRBV3-1 (or the pseudogene TRBV3-2) and TRBJ1-6, with D unresolved. Germline values: CDR1 LGHDT, CDR2 YNNKEL (reference sequence). The CDR3 totals 18 residues. Trimming removed 1 base at V and 0 bases at J, with 13 bases between. The chain's CDR3 is CASSQGTQSGSYNSPLHF. The CDR3 nucleotides are TGTGCCAGCAGCCAAGGAACACAGTCCGGCTCCTATAATTCACCCCTCCACTTT.

The V call is TRBV5-4, the J call TRBJ2-7, with D possibly matching TRBD1 (6 bases). V lost 4 bases and J 2 bases, leaving 10 bases between the germline ends. CDR1 and CDR2 from the germline V gene are SGHNT and YYREEE (reference sequence). This CDR3 spans 13 amino acids. The CDR3 sequence: CASSPGQPYEQYF. CDR3 nucleotides: TGTGCCAGCAGCCCTGGACAGCCCTACGAGCAGTACTTC.

The chain links TRBV4-1 to TRBJ2-1; D gene uncertain. Germline assignment: CDR1 MGHRA and CDR2 YSYEKL. The CDR3 length is 17 residues. V dropped 3 bases and J dropped 4 bases, with 19 bases sitting between them. In DNA form, the CDR3 reads TGCGCCAGCAGCCAGGTCCCGGCCTGGAGTCAGTACAATGAGCAGTTCTTC. This translates into CASSQVPAWSQYNEQFF.

This chain connects TRBV5-8 to TRBJ2-5; 8 nucleotides match TRBD2. The CDR3 extends over 15 amino acids. J was trimmed by 5 bases and V by 0 bases; bases with no gene match: 6. Germline V gives CDR1 SGHTS, CDR2 YDEGEE. This CDR3 is CASSLGASGFETQYF. The CDR3 region has the DNA TGTGCCAGCAGCTTGGGTGCTAGCGGGTTTGAGACCCAGTACTTC.

This clone was found a few times. The chain couples TRBV6-5 to TRBJ2-2; D might be TRBD2 (6 bases). The germline CDR1 and CDR2 sequences are MNHEY and SVGAGI. The CDR3 is made up of 13 amino acids. The V gene lost 7 bases and the J gene lost 5 bases, with 11 bases spanning the gap. In DNA, the CDR3 is TGTGCCAGCAAGCGGGCTGGGACCGGGGAGCTGTTTTTT. Amino acid sequence: CASKRAGTGELFF.

The genes are TRBV19 and TRBJ1-1; D is undetermined. With 5 bases removed from V and 1 base from J, the gap between germline ends came to 8 bases. CDR3 size: 13 residues. CDR1 and CDR2 (germline): LNHDA, SQIVND (reference sequence). This chain's CDR3 is CASSSRGNTEAFF. The DNA for the CDR3 is TGTGCCAGTAGTTCTAGAGGGAACACTGAAGCTTTCTTT.

V and J are TRBV30 and TRBJ2-7, with 9 positions matching TRBD1. The CDR3 runs 13 residues. Germline V gene data show CDR1 as GTSNPN and CDR2 as SVGIG (reference sequence). V dropped 7 bases and J dropped 3; count of bases not matched to a gene: 7. The DNA of the CDR3 is TGTGCCTCGACCGGGACAGGGCACTACGAGCAGTACTTC. This encodes CASTGTGHYEQYF.

V is TRBV24-1 and J is TRBJ2-2; D possibly corresponds to TRBD1 (5 bases). Germline CDR1 KGHDR, CDR2 SFDVKD. Trimming pared 8 bases from V and 1 base from J, leaving 10 bases between. The CDR3 runs to 14 residues. Here the CDR3 reads CATTGDRNTGELFF. CDR3 sequence (DNA): TGTGCCACCACTGGCGACAGGAACACCGGGGAGCTGTTTTTT.

The chain links TRBV28 to TRBJ1-2; 9 bases are shared with TRBD1. The trim removed 1 base at V and 7 bases at J, leaving 4 bases unmatched. CDR3 length: 14 amino acids. Germline CDR1 and CDR2: MDHEN and SYDVKM. The CDR3 protein is CASSLSETGGGYTF. CDR3 nucleotide sequence: TGTGCCAGCAGTTTATCCGAGACAGGGGGTGGCTACACCTTC.

The chain has TRBV28 and TRBJ2-5, with D possibly matching TRBD2 (6 bases). Germline assignment: CDR1 MDHEN and CDR2 SYDVKM. The CDR3 totals 15 residues. Trimming removed 7 bases from V and 5 bases from J, with 20 bases in between. CDR3: CASTREFIPPETQYF. The CDR3 DNA is TGTGCCAGCACCCGGGAGTTCATCCCCCCGGAGACCCAGTACTTC.

V gene TRBV30 combines with J gene TRBJ2-3; possibly TRBD1 for D (6 bases). Germline CDR1 and CDR2: GTSNPN and SVGIG (reference sequence). This CDR3 has 15 residues. V gave up 4 bases and J gave up 0 bases, with 14 bases separating them. The CDR3 loop is CAWTMTGYSTDTQYF. CDR3 DNA: TGTGCCTGGACTATGACAGGATACAGCACAGATACGCAGTATTTT. Complete variable domain (other parts from reference TRBV30 and TRBJ2-3): SQTIHQWPATLVQPVGSPLSLECTVEGTSNPNLYWYRQAAGRGLQLLFYSVGIGQISSEVPQNLSASRPQDRQFILSSKKLLLSDSGFYLCAWTMTGYSTDTQYFGPGTRLTVL.

This chain's CDR3 is CASSGSQEGAGQPQHF. The CDR3 DNA follows: TGTGCCAGCTCAGGGTCCCAGGAAGGGGCTGGTCAGCCCCAGCATTTT. The J gene is TRBJ1-5, the V gene TRBV18; D may be TRBD1 (5 bases). The CDR3 is 16 amino acids. V was trimmed by 5 bases and J by 6 bases, leaving 20 bases between them. Germline CDR1 KGHSH, CDR2 LQKENI.

A note on this clone: The sample has other DNA sequences that encode this CDR3 too. This chain joins TRBV29-1 and TRBJ1-2, with 10 bases that match TRBD1. Germline V lookup: CDR1 SQVTM, CDR2 ANQGSEA. The CDR3 covers 13 residues. Trimming cost V 6 bases and J 5 bases; bases outside gene matches: 6. The CDR3 coding sequence is TGCAGCGTCGAGGACAGGGGGGGTTATGGCTACACCTTC. It translates to CSVEDRGGYGYTF.